The following is a T cell receptor (beta chain) sequence with its context. Antigen unknown. DNA at 150 to 200 ng, 30,000 or so T cell genomes, went into sorted-subset replicate PCRs. Here immunoSEQ multiplex PCR was the method, and the copy in TCRdb shows in-frame clones only, minus some. This sample has about a million clones; 65% to 80% occur once, and the top ten carry approximately 1.3%. CDR1 is SGHNT and CDR2 is YYREEE in the germline V gene (reference sequence). This CDR3 region has 15 residues. The ends were cut back, 2 bases at V and 3 bases at J, with 12 bases in the middle. The entry originates in a study of shared clonotypes between healthy human individuals. Background on the study: Sampling drew on donors who were a couple of women and three men aged 18 to 49.

Study findings and constraints: In contrast to clonotypes shared by all four donors, non-shared clonotypes had lower generation probabilities. For sorted subsets, rarefaction showed incomplete sequencing despite large depth.

The receptor's source is a man aged 18 to 29 in good health. V and J are TRBV5-4 and TRBJ1-3, with D perhaps matching TRBD1 (6 bases). Material for sequencing was memory CD4+ T cells sorted from blood. Subset specified: CD45RA-negative fraction. CDR3 region: CASSLQGQVGNTIYF. The CDR3 coding sequence is TGTGCCAGCAGCTTACAGGGTCAAGTTGGAAACACCATATATTTT.